This TCR beta chain was identified in a study of persistence of HIV-infected CD4 T cells. In the case of this clone: The antigen is undetermined.

The germline V and J ends were trimmed by 7 bases and 2 bases, with 11 bases remaining between them. Germline CDR1 is MDHEN and CDR2 is SYDVKM. The CDR3 runs 13 residues. Sequencing used immunoSEQ version 4 in survey mode. Measured with immunoSEQ multiplex PCR; TCRdb has only the in-frame clones, and not every one. The sample comprises about 50,000 clones, around 75% of which are singletons, and less than 3% rests with the top ten. The stimulus was lysate of CMV-infected fibroblasts, around 10 ug/mL. CD40L/CD69 double-negative CD45RO-high memory CD4+ T cells were collected. The chain is built from TRBV28 and TRBJ1-1, with D possibly matching TRBD1 (6 bases). The sequenced sample was CD4+ T cells sorted from PBMCs after approximately 19-hour stimulation, obtained from a patient who received antiretroviral therapy. The source is an adult man with HIV who was CMV-seropositive. The CDR3 DNA sequence: TGTGCCAGCAACCTGGACAGCAACACTGAAGCTTTCTTT. It codes for CASNLDSNTEAFF.